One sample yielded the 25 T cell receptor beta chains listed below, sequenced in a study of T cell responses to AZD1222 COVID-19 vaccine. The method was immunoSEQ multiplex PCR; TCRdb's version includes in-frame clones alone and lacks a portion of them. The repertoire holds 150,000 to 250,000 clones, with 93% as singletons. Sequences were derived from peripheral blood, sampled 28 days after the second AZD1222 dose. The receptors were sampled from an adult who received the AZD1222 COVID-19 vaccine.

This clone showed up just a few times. The CDR3 region has the DNA TGTGCCAGTAGGTCGGGACAGTCGGGAAACACCATATATTTT. Its protein product is CASRSGQSGNTIYF. The chain recombines TRBV19 with TRBJ1-3, with TRBD1 matching 7 bases. Germline V gene lookup returns CDR1 LNHDA and CDR2 SQIVND (reference sequence). The V gene end was trimmed by 6 bases and the J gene end by 4 bases; junction bases not matched to a gene: 6. This CDR3 has 14 amino acids.

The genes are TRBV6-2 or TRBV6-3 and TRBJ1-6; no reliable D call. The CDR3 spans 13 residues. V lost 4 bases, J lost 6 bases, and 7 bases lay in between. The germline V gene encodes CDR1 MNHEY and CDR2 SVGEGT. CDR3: CASSFTGNSPLHF. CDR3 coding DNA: TGTGCCAGCAGTTTTACGGGTAATTCACCCCTCCACTTT.

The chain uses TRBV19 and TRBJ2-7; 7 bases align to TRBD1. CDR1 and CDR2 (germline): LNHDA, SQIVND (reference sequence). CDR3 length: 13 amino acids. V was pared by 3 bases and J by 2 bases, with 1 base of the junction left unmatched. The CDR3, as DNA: TGTGCCAGTAGTATGGACAGGACCTACGAGCAGTACTTC. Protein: CASSMDRTYEQYF.

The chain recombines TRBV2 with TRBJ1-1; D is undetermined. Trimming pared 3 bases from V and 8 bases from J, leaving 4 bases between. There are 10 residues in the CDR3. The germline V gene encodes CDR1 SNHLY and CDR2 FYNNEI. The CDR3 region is CASSDGEAFF. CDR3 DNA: TGTGCCAGCAGTGACGGGGAAGCTTTCTTT.

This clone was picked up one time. CDR3 region: CASQQGVEQPQHF. The CDR3, as DNA: TGTGCCAGCCAGCAGGGGGTGGAACAGCCCCAGCATTTT. The chain couples TRBV18 to TRBJ1-5; 7 nucleotides agree with TRBD1. Germline V gives CDR1 KGHSH, CDR2 LQKENI. The V and J ends lost 8 bases and 7 bases, in that order; junction bases with no gene match: 8. The CDR3 length is 13 residues.

The CDR3 reads CASSLGRTTSNTEAFF. The CDR3 DNA follows: TGTGCCAGCAGCTTAGGCCGGACTACTTCGAACACTGAAGCTTTCTTT. The V and J genes are TRBV7-2 and TRBJ1-1, with D unclear. CDR1 SGHTA and CDR2 FQGNSA come from the germline V gene. This CDR3 spans 16 amino acids. V was clipped by 1 base and J by 1 base, with 13 bases between them. Drawing the rest from reference TRBV7-2 and TRBJ1-1, the complete variable domain is GAGVSQSPSNKVTEKGKDVELRCDPISGHTALYWYRQSLGQGLEFLIYFQGNSAPDKSGLPSDRFSAERTGGSVSTLTIQRTQQEDSAVYLCASSLGRTTSNTEAFFGQGTRLTVV.

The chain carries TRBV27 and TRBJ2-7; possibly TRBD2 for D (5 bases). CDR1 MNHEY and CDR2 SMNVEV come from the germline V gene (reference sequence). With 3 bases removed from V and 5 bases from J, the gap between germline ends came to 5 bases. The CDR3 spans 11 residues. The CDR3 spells CASSFGNEQYF. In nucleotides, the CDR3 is TGTGCCAGCAGTTTCGGGAACGAGCAGTACTTC.

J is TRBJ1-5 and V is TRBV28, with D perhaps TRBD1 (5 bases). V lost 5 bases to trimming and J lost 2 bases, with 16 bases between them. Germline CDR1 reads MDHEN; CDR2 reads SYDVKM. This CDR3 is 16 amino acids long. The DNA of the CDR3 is TGTGCCAGCAGTGTTTACCCCGACAGAGGCAATCAGCCCCAGCATTTT. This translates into CASSVYPDRGNQPQHF.

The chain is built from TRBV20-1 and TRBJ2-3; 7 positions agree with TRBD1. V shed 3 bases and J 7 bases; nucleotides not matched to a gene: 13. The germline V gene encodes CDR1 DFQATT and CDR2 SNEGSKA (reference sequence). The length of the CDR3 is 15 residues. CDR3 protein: CSASDRQGTSYTQYF. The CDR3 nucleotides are TGCAGTGCTAGTGATCGACAGGGTACGTCGTATACGCAGTATTTT.

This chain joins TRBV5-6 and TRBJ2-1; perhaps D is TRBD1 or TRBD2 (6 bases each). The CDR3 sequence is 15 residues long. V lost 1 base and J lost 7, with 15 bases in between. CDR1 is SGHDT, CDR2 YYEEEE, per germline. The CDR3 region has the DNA TGTGCCAGCAGCTTGATCGGGGGCCTGGGGAATGAGCAGTTCTTC. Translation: CASSLIGGLGNEQFF.

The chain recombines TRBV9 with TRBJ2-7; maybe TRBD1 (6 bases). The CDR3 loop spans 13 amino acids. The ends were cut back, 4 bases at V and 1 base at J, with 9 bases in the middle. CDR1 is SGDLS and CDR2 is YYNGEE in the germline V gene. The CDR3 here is CASSTGQSYEQYF. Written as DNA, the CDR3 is TGTGCCAGCAGCACAGGACAGTCCTACGAGCAGTACTTC. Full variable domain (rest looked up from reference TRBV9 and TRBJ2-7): DSGVTQTPKHLITATGQRVTLRCSPRSGDLSVYWYQQSLDQGLQFLIQYYNGEERAKGNILERFSAQQFPDLHSELNLSSLELGDSALYFCASSTGQSYEQYFGPGTRLTVT.

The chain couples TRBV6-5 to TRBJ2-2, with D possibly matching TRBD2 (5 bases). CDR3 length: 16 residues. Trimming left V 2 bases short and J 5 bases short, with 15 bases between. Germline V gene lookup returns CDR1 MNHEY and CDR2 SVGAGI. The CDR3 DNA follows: TGTGCCAGCAGTTACGAGGCGGGCGAAGGAACCGGGGAGCTGTTTTTT. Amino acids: CASSYEAGEGTGELFF.

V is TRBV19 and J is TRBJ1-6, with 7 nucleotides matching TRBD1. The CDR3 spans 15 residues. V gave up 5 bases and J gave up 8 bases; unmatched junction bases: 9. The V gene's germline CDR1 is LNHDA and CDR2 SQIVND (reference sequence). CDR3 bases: TGTGCCAGTAGTTTCAACAGGGGAGGGGATTCACCCCTCCACTTT. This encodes CASSFNRGGDSPLHF.

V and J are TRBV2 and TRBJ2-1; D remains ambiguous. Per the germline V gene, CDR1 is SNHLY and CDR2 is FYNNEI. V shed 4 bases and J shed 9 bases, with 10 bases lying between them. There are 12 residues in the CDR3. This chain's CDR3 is CASSVGWGEQFF. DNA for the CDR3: TGTGCCAGCAGTGTGGGGTGGGGTGAGCAGTTCTTC.

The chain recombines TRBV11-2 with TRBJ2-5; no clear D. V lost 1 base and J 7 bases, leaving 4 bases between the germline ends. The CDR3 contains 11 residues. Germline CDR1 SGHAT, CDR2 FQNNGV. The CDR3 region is CASSLAVTQYF. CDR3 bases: TGTGCCAGCAGCTTAGCCGTGACCCAGTACTTC.

CDR3: CAISEGTGGHYGYTF. The CDR3 nucleotides read TGTGCCATCAGTGAGGGGACAGGGGGCCACTATGGCTACACCTTC. The gene calls are TRBV10-3 and TRBJ1-2; TRBD1 agrees at 12 bases. This CDR3 has 15 amino acids. With 2 bases clipped from V and 3 bases from J, the junction kept 1 base outside the gene matches. Germline CDR1 is ENHRY and CDR2 is SYGVKD.

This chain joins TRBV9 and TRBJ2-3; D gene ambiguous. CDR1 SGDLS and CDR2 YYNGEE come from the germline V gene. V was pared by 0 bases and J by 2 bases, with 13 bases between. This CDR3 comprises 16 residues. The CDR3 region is CASSVETPNPTDTQYF. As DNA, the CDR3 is TGTGCCAGCAGCGTAGAGACTCCAAACCCCACAGATACGCAGTATTTT.

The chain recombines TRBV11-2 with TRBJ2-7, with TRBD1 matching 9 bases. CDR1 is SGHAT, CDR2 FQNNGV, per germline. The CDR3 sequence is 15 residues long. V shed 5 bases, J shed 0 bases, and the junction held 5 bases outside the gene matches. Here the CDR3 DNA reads TGTGCCAGCAGCGAACAGGGGGCGAGCTCCTACGAGCAGTACTTC. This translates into CASSEQGASSYEQYF.

CDR3 in amino acids: CASSLVVSSGELFF. In nucleotides, the CDR3 is TGTGCCAGCAGCTTAGTTGTTTCGTCGGGGGAGCTGTTTTTT. The chain combines TRBV11-3 with TRBJ2-2, with no clear D. V lost 1 base and J 8 bases, leaving 11 bases between the germline ends. CDR1 is SGHNT and CDR2 is YENEEA in the germline V gene. The CDR3 runs to 14 residues. The complete variable domain, with remaining parts taken from reference TRBV11-3 and TRBJ2-2, reads EAGVVQSPRYKIIEKKQPVAFWCNPISGHNTLYWYLQNLGQGPELLIRYENEEAVDDSQLPKDRFSAERLKGVDSTLKIQPAELGDSAVYLCASSLVVSSGELFFGEGSRLTVL.

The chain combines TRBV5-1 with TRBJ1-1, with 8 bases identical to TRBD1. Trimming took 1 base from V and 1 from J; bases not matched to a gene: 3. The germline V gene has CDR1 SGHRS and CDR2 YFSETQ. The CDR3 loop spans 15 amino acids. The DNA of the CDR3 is TGCGCCAGCAGCTTGACAGGGGGTAGGAACACTGAAGCTTTCTTT. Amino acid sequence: CASSLTGGRNTEAFF.

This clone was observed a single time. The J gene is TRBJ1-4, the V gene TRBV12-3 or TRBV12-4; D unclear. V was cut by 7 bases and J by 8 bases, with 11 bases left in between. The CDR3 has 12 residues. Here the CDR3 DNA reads TGTGCCAGCACCTGGCGGCCCGAAAAACTGTTTTTT. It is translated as CASTWRPEKLFF.

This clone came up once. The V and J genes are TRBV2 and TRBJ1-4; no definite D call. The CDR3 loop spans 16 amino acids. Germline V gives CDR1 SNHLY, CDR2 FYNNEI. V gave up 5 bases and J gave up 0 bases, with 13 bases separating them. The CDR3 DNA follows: TGTGCCAGCAGTTTATTCAACAGTGCAACTAATGAAAAACTGTTTTTT. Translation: CASSLFNSATNEKLFF.

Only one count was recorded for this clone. The CDR3 DNA is TGTGCCAGCAGCGTAGCGGGGGGGCCTCAAGAGACCCAGTACTTC. Protein sequence: CASSVAGGPQETQYF. The chain is built from TRBV9 and TRBJ2-5; 8 bases are a match to TRBD2. Germline values: CDR1 SGDLS, CDR2 YYNGEE. V lost 0 bases and J lost 2; bases outside the gene matches: 3. The CDR3 consists of 15 residues.

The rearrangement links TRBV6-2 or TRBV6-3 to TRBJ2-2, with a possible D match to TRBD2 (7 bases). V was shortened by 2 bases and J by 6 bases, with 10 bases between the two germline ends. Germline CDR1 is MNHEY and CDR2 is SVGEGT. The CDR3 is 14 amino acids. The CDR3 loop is CASSYNGGPGELFF. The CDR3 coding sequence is TGTGCCAGCAGTTACAACGGGGGGCCCGGGGAGCTGTTTTTT.

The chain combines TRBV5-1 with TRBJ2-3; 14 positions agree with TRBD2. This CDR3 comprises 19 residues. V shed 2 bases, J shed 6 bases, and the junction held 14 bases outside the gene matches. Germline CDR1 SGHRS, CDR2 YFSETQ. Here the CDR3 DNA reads TGCGCCAGCAGCTTATCGACAATGACTAGCGGGGGGGTGAAGGATACGCAGTATTTT. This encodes CASSLSTMTSGGVKDTQYF. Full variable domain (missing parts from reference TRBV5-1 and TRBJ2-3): KAGVTQTPRYLIKTRGQQVTLSCSPISGHRSVSWYQQTPGQGLQFLFEYFSETQRNKGNFPGRFSGRQFSNSRSEMNVSTLELGDSALYLCASSLSTMTSGGVKDTQYFGPGTRLTVL.